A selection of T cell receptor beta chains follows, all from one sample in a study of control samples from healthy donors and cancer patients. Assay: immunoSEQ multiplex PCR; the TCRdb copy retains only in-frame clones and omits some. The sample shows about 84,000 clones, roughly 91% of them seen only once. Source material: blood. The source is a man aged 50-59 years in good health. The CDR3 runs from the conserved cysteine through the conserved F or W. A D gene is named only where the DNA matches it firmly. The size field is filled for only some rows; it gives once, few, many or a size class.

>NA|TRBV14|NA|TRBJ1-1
TGTGCCAGCACTTTCCTTTCGGGGTTCCCTCCCGCTGAAGCTTTCTTT
CASTFLSGFPPAEAFF
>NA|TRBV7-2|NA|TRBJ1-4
TGTGCCAGCAGCTTAATGACAGGCCGCGGGGAAAAACTGTTTTTT
CASSLMTGRGEKLFF
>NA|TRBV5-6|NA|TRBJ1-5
TGTGCCAGCAGCTCCGGACGTTACAATCAGCCCCAGCATTTT
CASSSGRYNQPQHF
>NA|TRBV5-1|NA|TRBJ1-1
TGCGCCAGCAGCTTGGTGGCGCTTGACACTGAAGCTTTCTTT
CASSLVALDTEAFF
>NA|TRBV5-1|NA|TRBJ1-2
TGCGCCAGCAGCGTCGGGGAGGGCTATGGCTACACCTTC
CASSVGEGYGYTF
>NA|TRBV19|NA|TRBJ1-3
TGTGCCAGTAGTAAGACCCGGACCTCTGGAAACACCATATATTTT
CASSKTRTSGNTIYF
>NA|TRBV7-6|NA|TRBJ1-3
TGTGCCAGCAGCTTGGGCAACAGGGCTATGGCTGGAAACACCATATATTTT
CASSLGNRAMAGNTIYF
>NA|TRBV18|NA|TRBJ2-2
TGTGCCAGCTCCCACGACGGCGGGGAGCTGTTTTTT
CASSHDGGELFF
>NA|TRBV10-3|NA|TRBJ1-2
TGTGCCATCAGTGGGGGGGGTGATGGCTACACCTTC
CAISGGGDGYTF
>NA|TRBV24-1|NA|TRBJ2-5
TGTGCCACCACGGAACGGTCTCTAGAGACCCAGTACTTC
CATTERSLETQYF
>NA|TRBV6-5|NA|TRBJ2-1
TGTGCCAGCAGAGGGTCCCTGGAGCAGTTCTTC
CASRGSLEQFF
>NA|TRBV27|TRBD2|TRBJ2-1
TGTGCCAGCAGCTCGGACCAGCGGGGCAATGAGCAGTTCTTC
CASSSDQRGNEQFF
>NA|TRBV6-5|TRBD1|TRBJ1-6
TGTGCCAGCAGTCAGACCCAAGGGGGCGCTTCACCCCTCCACTTT
CASSQTQGGASPLHF
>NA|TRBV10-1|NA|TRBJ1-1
TGCGCCAGCAGTGACCAGGGTCGGAGCACTGAAGCTTTCTTT
CASSDQGRSTEAFF
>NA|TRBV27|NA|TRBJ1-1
TGTGCCAGCAGTTTCGGGACCCCGGTGACTGAAGCTTTCTTT
CASSFGTPVTEAFF
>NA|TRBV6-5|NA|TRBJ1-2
TGTGCCAGCAGCATGGACAGATTCTATGGCTACACCTTC
CASSMDRFYGYTF
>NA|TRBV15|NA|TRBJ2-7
TGTGCCACCAAGAGTGGACGGAAGAGCTCCTACGAGCAGTACTTC
CATKSGRKSSYEQYF
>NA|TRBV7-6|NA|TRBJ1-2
TGTGCCAGCAGCTTAGGTACGGCCTATGGCTACACCTTC
CASSLGTAYGYTF
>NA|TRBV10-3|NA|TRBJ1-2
TGTGCCATCAGTGAGGAGGGGCATGGCTACACCTTC
CAISEEGHGYTF
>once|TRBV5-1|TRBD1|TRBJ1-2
TGCGCCAGCAATCGGGACAGTTCTAACTATGGCTACACCTTC
CASNRDSSNYGYTF
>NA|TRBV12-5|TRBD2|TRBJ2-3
TGTGCTAGTGGTGAGGGGCTAGCGGTCCGAACAGATACGCAGTATTTT
CASGEGLAVRTDTQYF
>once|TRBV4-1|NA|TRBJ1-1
TGCGCCAGCAGACAGGGTCCTAATGAAGCTTTCTTT
CASRQGPNEAFF
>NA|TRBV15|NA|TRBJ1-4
TGTGCCACCAGCAGAGCCGGGGTGACTAATGAAAAACTGTTTTTT
CATSRAGVTNEKLFF
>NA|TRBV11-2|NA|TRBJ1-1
TGTGCCAGCAGCTTCCCCGGGGGCGAAGCTTTCTTT
CASSFPGGEAFF
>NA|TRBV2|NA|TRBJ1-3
TGTGCCAGCAGTGCCCAAAACAGGGACACCATATATTTT
CASSAQNRDTIYF
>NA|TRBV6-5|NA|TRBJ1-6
TGTGCCAGCAGCCGTACAGGGATTAGTTCACCCCTCCACTTT
CASSRTGISSPLHF
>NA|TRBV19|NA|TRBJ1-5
TGTGCCAGTATTACCTCTTTTGGAAGCAATCAGCCCCAGCATTTT
CASITSFGSNQPQHF
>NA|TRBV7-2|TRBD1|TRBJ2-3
TGTGCCAGCAGCTTCGACAGGGGCTCAGATACGCAGTATTTT
CASSFDRGSDTQYF